Listed below are T cell receptor beta chains from one sample, sequenced in a study of regulatory T cells in long-lasting Graves disease. TCRdb re-analysed the multiplex PCR reads in MiXCR, keeping a single row per CDR3 protein. The sample records about 470,000 distinct CDR3 sequences, roughly 21% being singletons. The sequencing here drew on peripheral blood mononuclear cells (PBMCs), taken when the disease was refractory, from a patient treated with antithyroid drugs. These receptors came from a female donor with Graves disease. The CDR3 runs from the conserved cysteine through the conserved F or W. A D gene is named only where the DNA matches it firmly. The size entry is marked missing in some rows and otherwise reads once, few, many or a size class.

cdr3_aa | cdr3_nt | v_call | clone_size | d_call | j_call
CASSRRSESTEAFF | TGTGCCAGTAGTAGAAGGTCGGAGAGCACTGAAGCTTTCTTT | TRBV19 | few | . | TRBJ1-1
CASSSLGLAGGANTGELFF | TGTGCCAGCAGCTCCTTGGGACTAGCGGGAGGCGCGAACACCGGGGAGCTGTTTTTT | TRBV5-6 | . | TRBD2 | TRBJ2-2
CASLTPFRAHSVHYGYTF | TGTGCCAGCCTGACTCCGTTTCGGGCACACTCGGTGCACTATGGCTACACCTTC | TRBV28 | . | . | TRBJ1-2
CASSWGSSTEAFF | TGTGCCAGCAGCTGGGGGTCGAGCACTGAAGCTTTCTTT | TRBV5-1 | many | . | TRBJ1-1
CASISPPEPQHF | TGTGCCAGCATCTCCCCCCCCGAACCCCAGCATTTT | TRBV28 | many | . | TRBJ1-5
CASSLALAAGVETQYF | TGTGCCAGCAGCTTAGCACTAGCGGCCGGTGTTGAGACCCAGTACTTC | TRBV7-2 | few | TRBD2 | TRBJ2-5
CSAPRTGTEAFF | TGCAGTGCTCCGCGGACGGGCACTGAAGCTTTCTTT | TRBV20-1 | . | . | TRBJ1-1
CASSHVPGANQETQYF | TGTGCCAGCAGCCACGTCCCAGGGGCGAACCAAGAGACCCAGTACTTC | TRBV7-2 | many | . | TRBJ2-5
CASNLLRNTEAFF | TGTGCCAGCAATCTCCTAAGGAACACTGAAGCTTTCTTT | TRBV13 | many | . | TRBJ1-1
CASTIGRNQPQHF | TGTGCCAGCACCATTGGACGGAATCAGCCCCAGCATTTT | TRBV6-1 | many | . | TRBJ1-5
CASSYSDSPKGGYTF | TGTGCCAGCAGTTACTCCGACAGTCCCAAGGGGGGCTACACCTTC | TRBV6-5 | many | . | TRBJ1-2
CAWSLTGEDGYTF | TGTGCCTGGAGCTTGACAGGGGAGGATGGCTACACCTTC | TRBV30 | few | TRBD1 | TRBJ1-2
CASSLAGVDTEAFF | TGCGCCAGCAGCTTGGCGGGGGTGGACACTGAAGCTTTCTTT | TRBV5-1 | . | . | TRBJ1-1
CASIKAGGYGYTF | TGTGCCAGCATCAAAGCGGGGGGCTATGGCTACACCTTC | TRBV12-3/TRBV12-4 | many | . | TRBJ1-2
CASRTGTTPDTQYF | TGTGCCAGCAGAACCGGGACAACCCCAGATACGCAGTATTTT | TRBV6-4 | . | . | TRBJ2-3
CASSADRGGNTEAFF | TGTGCCAGCAGCGCAGACAGGGGGGGAAACACTGAAGCTTTCTTT | TRBV7-6 | . | TRBD1 | TRBJ1-1
CATSDLDTNYGYTF | TGTGCCACCAGTGATTTGGACACAAACTATGGCTACACCTTC | TRBV24-1 | many | . | TRBJ1-2
CASSLTGFGNTEAFF | TGCGCCAGCAGCCTGACAGGTTTTGGGAACACTGAAGCTTTCTTT | TRBV4-1 | few | . | TRBJ1-1
CASSLGTSSDSSYNEQSF | TGCGCCAGCAGCTTGGGGACATCTAGCGATAGCTCCTACAATGAGCAGTCCTTC | TRBV5-1 | . | . | TRBJ2-1
CSARIASYEQYF | TGCAGTGCTAGAATAGCCTCCTACGAGCAGTACTTC | TRBV20-1 | few | . | TRBJ2-7
CASSFGQIYSYEQYF | TGTGCCAGCAGCTTTGGGCAAATCTACTCCTACGAGCAGTACTTC | TRBV11-2 | few | . | TRBJ2-7
CASSESPATTNEKLFF | TGTGCCAGCAGTGAATCTCCGGCAACAACTAATGAAAAACTGTTTTTT | TRBV6-1 | many | . | TRBJ1-4
CASSSTSASSYEQYF | TGTGCCAGCAGCTCCACTAGCGCCAGCTCCTACGAGCAGTACTTC | TRBV7-9 | . | TRBD2 | TRBJ2-7
CASSPQGNHEQFF | TGTGCCAGCAGTCCCCAGGGGAACCATGAGCAGTTCTTC | TRBV7-3 | . | . | TRBJ2-1
CASSPGTSGIAGELFF | TGTGCCAGCAGCCCGGGGACTAGCGGGATCGCCGGGGAGCTGTTTTTT | TRBV13 | . | TRBD2 | TRBJ2-2
CASSLLLGEQYF | TGTGCCAGCAGCTTGCTTTTGGGGGAGCAGTACTTC | TRBV7-2 | many | . | TRBJ2-7
CASSSRARGSYEQYF | TGTGCCAGCAGTTCCCGGGCGCGGGGATCCTACGAGCAGTACTTC | TRBV6-5 | many | . | TRBJ2-7